This TCR beta chain was found in a study of blood T cell repertoires in COVID-19. Study at large: Sources were T cells, B-cell-depleted T cells, or PBMCs; the material itself was cDNA or gDNA.

Per the original data handling: Counts of nucleated cells, estimated from reference gene primer amplification, were obtained. TCRdb's table, derived via immunoSEQ multiplex PCR, lists solely in-frame clones and lacks some. V and J calls and clone size come straight from that table; D and trimming were deduced from the DNA. The table includes 180,000 or so clones, 70% to 90% detected once. This clone occurred once. CDR3 length: 17 residues. V lost 7 bases, J lost 0 bases, and 16 bases lay in between. Per the germline V gene, CDR1 is SEHNR and CDR2 is FQNEAQ (reference sequence). The clonotype was recovered from a man in his forties or fifties who had recovered from COVID-19. Material: peripheral blood. The V and J genes are TRBV7-9 and TRBJ2-6, with a weak D call TRBD1 (6 bases). The CDR3 nucleotides read TGTGCCAGCATCCGGACAGAAGCATTCTCTGGGGCCAACGTCCTGACTTTC. Protein sequence: CASIRTEAFSGANVLTF.